This T cell receptor beta chain came from a study of T cell responses to AZD1222 COVID-19 vaccine. Study context: Second-dose timings of about 4 or about 12 weeks were pooled.

Trimming cost V 3 bases and J 7 bases, with 9 bases left between them. The CDR3 extends over 12 amino acids. Only in-frame clones appear in the TCRdb table, and some are missing; sequencing was by immunoSEQ multiplex PCR. The table lists some 120,000 clones, about 88% of them singletons. Sequences were derived from peripheral blood, sampled on day 0 of AZD1222 vaccination. The receptor comes from an adult in good health. The V gene is TRBV12-3 or TRBV12-4, the J gene TRBJ1-1; no firm D call. The CDR3 reads CASSLGPGEAFF. As DNA, the CDR3 is TGTGCCAGCAGTTTGGGTCCGGGTGAAGCTTTCTTT.